The next 29 T cell receptor beta chains were all read from a single sample in a study of T-cell memory formation after mild COVID-19 (dated by TCRdb to the early 2020s). Preparation of the library involved 5' RACE. Sequencing relied on an Illumina NovaSeq 6000. TCRdb reworked the public reads: Q25 trimming with fastp, MiXCR clone assembly, productive beta chains retained. For every CDR3 protein sequence, its rows merge into one entry that carries the most common genes and DNA. A total of about 350,000 distinct CDR3 sequences appear in this sample, roughly 15% of them only once. 20% to 25% of the sample belongs to the ten largest clones. Sequencing was done on a sample of PBMCs or a T cell subset sorted from them (not recorded which). The receptors derive from a man younger than 35 who had mild COVID-19 (a few samples of this study predate the infection). The sample titles of this study are shuffled in the database, so cell type and time point are left out; the donor was told from shared clones.

The table lists this clonotype with a few counts. The chain uses TRBV4-3 and TRBJ2-1; the match to TRBD2 covers 10 bases. The germline CDR1 and CDR2 sequences are LGHNA and YSLEER. Trimming removed 1 base from V and 7 bases from J; junction bases left unmatched: 10. The CDR3 covers 17 residues. CDR3 nucleotide sequence: TGCGCCAGCAGCCAAGGGGGTAGCGGGGGGCCGGAGAATGAGCAGTTCTTC. Protein sequence: CASSQGGSGGPENEQFF.

This clonotype was seen only a few times. The chain combines TRBV6-1 with TRBJ2-7; no reliable D call. This CDR3 has 15 amino acids. CDR1 MNHNS and CDR2 SASEGT come from the germline V gene. V gave up 8 bases and J gave up 3 bases, with 20 bases separating them. The CDR3 sequence: CASQPSPGRFYEQYF. Written as DNA, the CDR3 is TGTGCCAGCCAACCCTCGCCAGGCAGATTCTACGAGCAGTACTTC.

At least ten counts were recorded for this clonotype. The gene calls are TRBV9 and TRBJ1-6; 7 bases agree with TRBD1. This CDR3 region has 14 residues. V lost 7 bases to trimming and J lost 6 bases; unmatched junction nucleotides: 7. The germline V gene has CDR1 SGDLS and CDR2 YYNGEE. CDR3 coding DNA: TGTGCCAGCGGAAAAGGGGGCAGTAATTCACCCCTCCACTTT. This gives the protein CASGKGGSNSPLHF.

This clonotype was seen only a few times. V and J are TRBV12-3 or TRBV12-4 and TRBJ1-1; tentatively, D is TRBD1 (5 bases). Trimming cost V 1 base and J 3 bases, with 6 bases left between them. This CDR3 region has 13 residues. The DNA for the CDR3 is TGTGCCAGCAGTTTAGAAGGGGACACTGAAGCTTTCTTT. It yields the protein CASSLEGDTEAFF.

At least ten counts were recorded for this clonotype. This chain joins TRBV6-5 and TRBJ2-7; TRBD1 aligns across 9 bases. The CDR3 is made up of 14 amino acids. V trimming: 6 bases; J trimming: 5 bases; junction bases outside the gene matches: 8. Germline values: CDR1 MNHEY, CDR2 SVGAGI. Here the CDR3 reads CASRQGQGRNEQYF. The CDR3 DNA reads as TGTGCCAGCAGACAGGGACAGGGTCGTAACGAGCAGTACTTC.

V is TRBV20-1 and J is TRBJ1-1, with D perhaps matching TRBD1 (5 bases). V was pared by 2 bases and J by 5 bases, with 18 bases between. Germline V gene lookup returns CDR1 DFQATT and CDR2 SNEGSKA (reference sequence). The length of the CDR3 is 15 residues. CDR3 in amino acids: CSARPPGGWGTEAFF. In DNA form, the CDR3 reads TGCAGTGCTAGACCCCCGGGGGGGTGGGGGACTGAAGCTTTCTTT.

The rearrangement uses TRBV20-1 and TRBJ2-5, with D tentatively TRBD2 (5 bases). Germline V gene data show CDR1 as DFQATT and CDR2 as SNEGSKA (reference sequence). The CDR3 runs to 13 residues. V lost 6 bases and J lost 4, with 15 bases in between. In DNA, the CDR3 is TGCAGTGCCCACTATAAAGGAGGAGAGACCCAGTACTTC. Its protein is CSAHYKGGETQYF.

This clonotype has just a few counts. This sequence joins TRBV28 and TRBJ1-1, with 9 bases matching TRBD1. Germline V gene sequence: CDR1 MDHEN, CDR2 SYDVKM. Trimming removed 6 bases from V and 0 bases from J; junction bases left unmatched: 5. The CDR3 totals 15 residues. CDR3 in DNA: TGTGCCAGCAGACGAGGACAGGGGATGAACACTGAAGCTTTCTTT. The encoded protein is CASRRGQGMNTEAFF.

The V and J genes are TRBV5-1 and TRBJ2-2; D may be TRBD1 (6 bases). The V and J ends lost 5 bases and 4 bases respectively, with 12 bases between them. Germline V gene sequence: CDR1 SGHRS, CDR2 YFSETQ. This CDR3 comprises 14 residues. CDR3 nucleotides: TGCGCCAGCAGACCAGGGGCTGTCACCGGGGAGCTGTTTTTT. Amino acid sequence: CASRPGAVTGELFF.

This clonotype was observed a handful of times. V usage is TRBV3-1 and J usage is TRBJ2-1; 12 nucleotides align to TRBD2. The CDR3 is 16 amino acids. CDR1 is LGHDT, CDR2 YNNKEL, per germline (reference sequence). Trimming removed 1 base from V and 10 bases from J; junction bases left unmatched: 8. The CDR3 region is CASSQGKLAGGDEQFF. The CDR3 DNA follows: TGTGCCAGCAGCCAAGGAAAACTAGCGGGGGGTGACGAGCAGTTCTTC.

The rearrangement links TRBV15 to TRBJ2-3; D might be TRBD1 (7 bases). Between the trimmed V and J ends, which lost 2 bases and 5 bases, there was a span of 14 bases. CDR1 is LNHNV, CDR2 YYDKDF, per germline (reference sequence). The CDR3 runs 15 residues. CDR3 sequence reads: CATSRPPQGGDTQYF. CDR3 coding DNA: TGTGCCACCAGCAGACCGCCCCAGGGGGGAGATACGCAGTATTTT.

V gene TRBV7-8 combines with J gene TRBJ2-3; 7 bases match TRBD2. The germline gives CDR1 SGHVS, CDR2 FQNEAQ. The CDR3 spans 13 residues. Trimming took 9 bases from V and 2 from J; bases not matched to a gene: 5. The CDR3: CARSGDPTDTQYF. The CDR3 nucleotides are TGTGCCAGAAGCGGGGACCCCACAGATACGCAGTATTTT.

This clonotype was detected only a few times. V usage is TRBV7-2 and J usage is TRBJ2-5; D remains ambiguous. CDR1 is SGHTA and CDR2 is FQGNSA in the germline V gene. The CDR3 runs 15 residues. The V end was cut by 4 bases, the J end by 2 bases, with 14 bases between. In nucleotides, the CDR3 is TGTGCCAGCAGCTCAGTCTCAGGCTCACAAGAGACCCAGTACTTC. Translating gives CASSSVSGSQETQYF.

This clonotype was seen a handful of times. The V and J genes are TRBV7-9 and TRBJ2-2; TRBD2 is a possible D gene (5 bases). Germline V gene lookup returns CDR1 SEHNR and CDR2 FQNEAQ (reference sequence). Trimming removed 5 bases from V and 3 bases from J, with 13 bases in between. The CDR3 is 15 amino acids. As DNA, the CDR3 is TGTGCCAGCAGCCCCCTGGGGAGCTACACCGGGGAGCTGTTTTTT. It is translated as CASSPLGSYTGELFF.

This clonotype was seen at least ten times. The V gene is TRBV21-1, the J gene TRBJ2-6; TRBD1, as called in the table, went unchecked against the DNA. TRBV21-1 is given as a pseudogene. The CDR3 covers 16 residues. CDR3 residues: CAGGRDRSTGANVLTF. The CDR3 nucleotides read TGTGCCGGGGGGCGGGACAGGTCGACTGGGGCCAACGTCCTGACTTTC.

This clonotype was seen a few times. This chain joins TRBV5-5 and TRBJ2-2, with 10 positions matching TRBD1. CDR1 and CDR2 from the germline V gene are SGHKS and YYEKEE (reference sequence). CDR3 length: 16 residues. V trimming: 5 bases; J trimming: 8 bases; junction bases outside the gene matches: 12. This CDR3 reads CASSLGQGQLSGELFF. CDR3 sequence (DNA): TGTGCCAGCAGTCTGGGACAGGGGCAACTATCTGGGGAGCTGTTTTTT. The full variable domain, in which reference TRBV5-5 and TRBJ2-2 provide the parts outside the CDR3, is DAGVTQSPTHLIKTRGQQVTLRCSPISGHKSVSWYQQVLGQGPQFIFQYYEKEERGRGNFPDRFSARQFPNYSSELNVNALLLGDSALYLCASSLGQGQLSGELFFGEGSRLTVL.

This chain uses TRBV29-1 with TRBJ2-5; either TRBD1 or TRBD2 may supply D (5 bases each). Trimming pared 2 bases from V and 1 base from J, leaving 8 bases between. CDR3 size: 13 residues. CDR1 and CDR2 (germline): SQVTM, ANQGSEA. The CDR3, as DNA: TGCAGCGTTGAACGGGGCCTCCAAGAGACCCAGTACTTC. Its protein is CSVERGLQETQYF. Looking up the rest from reference TRBV29-1 and TRBJ2-5 gives the full variable domain: SAVISQKPSRDICQRGTSLTIQCQVDSQVTMMFWYRQQPGQSLTLIATANQGSEATYESGFVIDKFPISRPNLTFSTLTVSNMSPEDSSIYLCSVERGLQETQYFGPGTRLLVL.

The sample holds a few counts of this clonotype. The rearrangement links TRBV6-1 to TRBJ2-7; D perhaps matches TRBD2 (5 bases). Germline values: CDR1 MNHNS, CDR2 SASEGT. The CDR3 contains 11 residues. V shed 4 bases and J shed 6 bases, with 7 bases lying between them. In DNA, the CDR3 is TGTGCCAGCAGTGCCCGGGGCGAGCAGTACTTC. It is translated as CASSARGEQYF.

The J gene is TRBJ1-1, the V gene TRBV6-2 or TRBV6-3; D is perhaps TRBD1 (5 bases). Germline-derived CDR1 and CDR2 are MNHEY and SVGEGT. This CDR3 region has 12 residues. V was trimmed by 6 bases and J by 8 bases, leaving 13 bases between them. Written as DNA, the CDR3 is TGTGCCAGCAGCCTTTGGAGGGGCGAAGCTTTCTTT. Residues: CASSLWRGEAFF.

This clonotype occurred a few times. The chain carries TRBV6-5 and TRBJ1-4; D remains unclear. This CDR3 is built from 14 residues. CDR1 is MNHEY and CDR2 is SVGAGI in the germline V gene. Trimming pared 4 bases from V and 8 bases from J, leaving 14 bases between. The CDR3 DNA is TGTGCCAGCAGTTCTGGGGTCGTTCGGGAAAAACTGTTTTTT. This gives the protein CASSSGVVREKLFF.

This rearrangement joins TRBV5-6 to TRBJ2-3, with D possibly matching TRBD1 (6 bases). Germline lookup yields CDR1 SGHDT and CDR2 YYEEEE. V was clipped by 0 bases and J by 4 bases, with 9 bases between them. This CDR3 has 14 amino acids. The CDR3 DNA reads TGTGCCAGCAGCTTGGACAGGGTCCCAGATACGCAGTATTTT. Protein sequence: CASSLDRVPDTQYF.

This clonotype was detected a few times. This chain uses TRBV6-2 or TRBV6-3 with TRBJ2-7, with D possibly being TRBD2 (6 bases). The CDR3 loop spans 13 amino acids. The germline CDR1 and CDR2 sequences are MNHEY and SVGEGT. V lost 4 bases to trimming and J lost 6 bases, with 13 bases between them. This chain's CDR3 is CASSWGLRREQYF. The CDR3 region has the DNA TGTGCCAGCAGTTGGGGACTGAGACGCGAGCAGTACTTC.

This clonotype has only a few counts. The V and J genes are TRBV12-3 or TRBV12-4 and TRBJ1-4; perhaps TRBD1 as D (5 bases). V was cut by 2 bases and J by 8 bases, with 12 bases left in between. The CDR3 has 14 residues. This CDR3 is CASSLWGGKEKLFF. In DNA form, the CDR3 reads TGTGCCAGCAGTTTATGGGGCGGTAAGGAAAAACTGTTTTTT.

Only a few counts were recorded for this clonotype. The chain carries TRBV5-5 and TRBJ2-3; 10 bases line up with TRBD2. J gave up 3 bases and V 4 bases, and 8 bases lay outside the gene matches. The CDR3 has 16 amino acids. CDR1 and CDR2 from the germline V gene are SGHKS and YYEKEE (reference sequence). CDR3 residues: CASSRILAGSTDTQYF. The CDR3 DNA is TGTGCCAGCAGCAGGATACTAGCGGGGAGTACAGATACGCAGTATTTT.

V gene TRBV5-1 combines with J gene TRBJ2-1; D may be TRBD2 (5 bases). The CDR3 spans 16 residues. V was clipped by 4 bases and J by 1 base, with 15 bases between them. Per germline, CDR1 SGHRS and CDR2 YFSETQ. The CDR3 reads CASSTGREPSYNEQFF. CDR3 nucleotides: TGCGCCAGCAGCACGGGCCGGGAACCATCCTACAATGAGCAGTTCTTC.

This clonotype came up many times. The V and J genes are TRBV2 and TRBJ2-7, with D unclear. This CDR3 is 13 amino acids long. V was cut by 3 bases and J by 6 bases, with 12 bases left in between. Germline lookup yields CDR1 SNHLY and CDR2 FYNNEI. The CDR3 sequence is CASSDRLPPEQYF. For the CDR3, the DNA is TGTGCCAGCAGTGATCGACTCCCCCCCGAGCAGTACTTC.

The chain joins TRBV5-4 to TRBJ2-7; the match to TRBD1 covers 7 bases. V lost 9 bases and J lost 4; bases outside the gene matches: 10. Germline V gene lookup returns CDR1 SGHNT and CDR2 YYREEE (reference sequence). The CDR3 length is 13 residues. The CDR3 DNA sequence: TGTGCCACTGAGACAGGGATCGGTTACGAGCAGTACTTC. Protein product: CATETGIGYEQYF.

The chain joins TRBV20-1 to TRBJ1-5; D remains unclear. The germline CDR1 and CDR2 sequences are DFQATT and SNEGSKA (reference sequence). Trimming removed 6 bases at V and 2 bases at J, with 11 bases between. The CDR3 runs to 13 residues. Written as DNA, the CDR3 is TGCAGTGCCTCTTGGTTCGGCAATCAGCCCCAGCATTTT. This encodes CSASWFGNQPQHF.

This clonotype was seen a handful of times. The CDR3 protein is CSVDDSDKLFF. The CDR3 bases are TGCAGCGTTGACGACAGTGACAAACTGTTTTTT. The J gene is TRBJ1-4, the V gene TRBV29-1; D possibly corresponds to TRBD1 (5 bases). Trimming pared 3 bases from V and 11 bases from J, leaving 10 bases between. Germline V lookup: CDR1 SQVTM, CDR2 ANQGSEA. CDR3 length equals 11 residues.